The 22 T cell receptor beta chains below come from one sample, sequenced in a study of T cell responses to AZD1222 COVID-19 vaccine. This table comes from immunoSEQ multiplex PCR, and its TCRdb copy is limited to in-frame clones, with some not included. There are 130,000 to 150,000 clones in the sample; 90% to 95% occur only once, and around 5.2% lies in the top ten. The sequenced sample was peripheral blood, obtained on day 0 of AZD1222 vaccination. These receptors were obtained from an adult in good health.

CDR3 sequence: CASSRTGSYGYTF. The CDR3 DNA reads TGTGCCAGTAGTAGGACAGGCAGCTATGGCTACACCTTC. The V and J genes are TRBV19 and TRBJ1-2; 7 nucleotides match TRBD1. The CDR3 covers 13 residues. Germline CDR1 LNHDA, CDR2 SQIVND (reference sequence). The V segment lost 4 bases and the J segment 4 bases; nucleotides outside the gene matches: 3.

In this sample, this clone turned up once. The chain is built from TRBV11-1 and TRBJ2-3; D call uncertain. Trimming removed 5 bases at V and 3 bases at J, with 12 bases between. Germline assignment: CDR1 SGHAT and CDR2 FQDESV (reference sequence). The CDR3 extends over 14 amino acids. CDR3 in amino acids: CASSPPLGTDTQYF. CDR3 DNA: TGTGCCAGCAGCCCCCCCCTTGGGACAGATACGCAGTATTTT.

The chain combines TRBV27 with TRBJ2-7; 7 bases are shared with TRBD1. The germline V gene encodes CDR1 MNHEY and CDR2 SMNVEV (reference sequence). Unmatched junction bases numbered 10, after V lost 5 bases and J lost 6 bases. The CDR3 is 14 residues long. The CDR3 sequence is CASSPTPTGLEQYF. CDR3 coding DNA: TGTGCCAGCAGTCCGACTCCGACAGGGCTCGAGCAGTACTTC.

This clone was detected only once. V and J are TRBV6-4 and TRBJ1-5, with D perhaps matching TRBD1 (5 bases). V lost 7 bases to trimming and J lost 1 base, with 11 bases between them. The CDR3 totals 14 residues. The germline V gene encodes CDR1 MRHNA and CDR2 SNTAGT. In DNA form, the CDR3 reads TGTGCCAGCATCGCGGGGGACAGCAATCAGCCCCAGCATTTT. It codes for CASIAGDSNQPQHF.

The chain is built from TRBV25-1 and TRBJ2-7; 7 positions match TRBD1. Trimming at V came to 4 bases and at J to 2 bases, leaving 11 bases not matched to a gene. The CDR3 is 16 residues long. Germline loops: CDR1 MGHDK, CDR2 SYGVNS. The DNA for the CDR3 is TGTGCCAGCAGTGCACCCTTGACAGGGTCTACCTACGAGCAGTACTTC. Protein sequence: CASSAPLTGSTYEQYF.

The CDR3 DNA is TGTGCCAGCAAGAAGGGCACTGAAGCTTTCTTT. Translated: CASKKGTEAFF. V and J are TRBV2 and TRBJ1-1; D unclear. Trimming removed 7 bases at V and 4 bases at J, with 7 bases between. There are 11 residues in the CDR3. Germline CDR1 reads SNHLY; CDR2 reads FYNNEI.

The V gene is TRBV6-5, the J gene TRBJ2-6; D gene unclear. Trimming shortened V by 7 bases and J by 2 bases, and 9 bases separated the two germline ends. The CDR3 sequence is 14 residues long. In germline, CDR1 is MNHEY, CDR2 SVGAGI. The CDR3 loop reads CASKGAAGANVLTF. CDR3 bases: TGTGCCAGCAAAGGTGCGGCTGGGGCCAACGTCCTGACTTTC.

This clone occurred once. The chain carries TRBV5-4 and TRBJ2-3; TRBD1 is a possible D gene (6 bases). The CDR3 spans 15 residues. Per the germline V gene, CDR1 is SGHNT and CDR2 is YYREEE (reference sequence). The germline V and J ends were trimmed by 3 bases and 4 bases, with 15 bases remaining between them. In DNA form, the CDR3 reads TGTGCCAGCAGCTGGGGGACATCAGGAGCAGATACGCAGTATTTT. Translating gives CASSWGTSGADTQYF.

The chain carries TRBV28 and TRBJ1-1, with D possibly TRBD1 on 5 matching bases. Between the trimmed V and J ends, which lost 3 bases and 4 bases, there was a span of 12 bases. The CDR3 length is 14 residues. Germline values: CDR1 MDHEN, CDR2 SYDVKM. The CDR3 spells CASSFKGFGTEAFF. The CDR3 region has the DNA TGTGCCAGCAGTTTTAAGGGGTTTGGCACTGAAGCTTTCTTT.

Here the CDR3 DNA reads TGTGCCAGCACCCTTACAGGCCCAGAGACCCAGTACTTC. The encoded protein is CASTLTGPETQYF. The chain links TRBV7-2 to TRBJ2-5; D is possibly TRBD1 (5 bases). Looked up from germline, CDR1 is SGHTA and CDR2 is FQGNSA. V lost 7 bases and J 4 bases, leaving 13 bases between the germline ends. This CDR3 has 13 residues.

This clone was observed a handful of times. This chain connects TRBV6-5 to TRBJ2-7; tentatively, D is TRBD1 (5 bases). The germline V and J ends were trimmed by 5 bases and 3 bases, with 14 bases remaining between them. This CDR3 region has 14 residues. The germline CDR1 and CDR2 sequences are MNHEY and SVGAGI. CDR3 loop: CASSIGVADYEQYF. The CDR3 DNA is TGTGCCAGCAGTATAGGGGTAGCCGACTACGAGCAGTACTTC.

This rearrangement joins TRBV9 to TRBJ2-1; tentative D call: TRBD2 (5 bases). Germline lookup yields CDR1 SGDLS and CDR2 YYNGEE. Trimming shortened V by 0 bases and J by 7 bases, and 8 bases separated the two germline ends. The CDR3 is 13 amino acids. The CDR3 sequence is CASSVDEGNEQFF. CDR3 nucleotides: TGTGCCAGCAGCGTAGACGAGGGTAATGAGCAGTTCTTC.

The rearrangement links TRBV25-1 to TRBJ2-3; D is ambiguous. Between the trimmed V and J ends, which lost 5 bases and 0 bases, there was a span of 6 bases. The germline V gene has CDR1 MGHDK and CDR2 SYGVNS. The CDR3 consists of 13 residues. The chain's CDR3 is CASSHASTDTQYF. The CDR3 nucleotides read TGTGCCAGCAGTCACGCTAGCACAGATACGCAGTATTTT.

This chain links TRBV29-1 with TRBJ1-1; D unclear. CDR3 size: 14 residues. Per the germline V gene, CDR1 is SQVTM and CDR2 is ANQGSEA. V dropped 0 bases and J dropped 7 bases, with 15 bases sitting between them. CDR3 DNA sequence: TGCAGCGTTGAAGATCAGCGTAGAACGGTTGAAGCTTTCTTT. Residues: CSVEDQRRTVEAFF.

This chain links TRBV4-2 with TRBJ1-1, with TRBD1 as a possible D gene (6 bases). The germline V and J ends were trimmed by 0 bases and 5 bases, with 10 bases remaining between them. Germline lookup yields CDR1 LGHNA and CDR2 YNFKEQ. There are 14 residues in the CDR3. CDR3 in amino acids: CASSQEQGRTEAFF. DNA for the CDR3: TGTGCCAGCAGCCAAGAACAGGGTAGAACTGAAGCTTTCTTT.

CDR3 amino acids: CASIEVGVGGYTF. The CDR3 DNA follows: TGTGCCAGCATCGAGGTGGGTGTAGGTGGCTACACCTTC. The V and J genes are TRBV6-5 and TRBJ1-2; D is undetermined. In germline, CDR1 is MNHEY, CDR2 SVGAGI. The CDR3 is 13 amino acids. V lost 7 bases to trimming and J lost 7 bases, with 16 bases between them.

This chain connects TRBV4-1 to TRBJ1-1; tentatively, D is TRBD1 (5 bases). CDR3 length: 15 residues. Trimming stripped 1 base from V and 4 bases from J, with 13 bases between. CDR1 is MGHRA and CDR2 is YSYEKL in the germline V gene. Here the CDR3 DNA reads TGCGCCAGCAGCCAAGTTGCAGGGCGGACCACTGAAGCTTTCTTT. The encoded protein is CASSQVAGRTTEAFF.

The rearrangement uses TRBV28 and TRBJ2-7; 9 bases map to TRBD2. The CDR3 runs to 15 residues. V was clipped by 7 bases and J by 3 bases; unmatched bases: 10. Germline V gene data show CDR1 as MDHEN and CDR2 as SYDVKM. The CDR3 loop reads CASTLAGGPVYEQYF. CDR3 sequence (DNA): TGTGCCAGCACGTTGGCGGGAGGGCCTGTCTACGAGCAGTACTTC.

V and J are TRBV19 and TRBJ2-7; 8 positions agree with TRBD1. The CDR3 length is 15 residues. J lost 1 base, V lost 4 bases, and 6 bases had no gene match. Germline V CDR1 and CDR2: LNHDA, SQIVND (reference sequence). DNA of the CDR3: TGTGCCAGTAGTAAGGGGCAGGGGGCTTCCTACGAGCAGTACTTC. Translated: CASSKGQGASYEQYF.

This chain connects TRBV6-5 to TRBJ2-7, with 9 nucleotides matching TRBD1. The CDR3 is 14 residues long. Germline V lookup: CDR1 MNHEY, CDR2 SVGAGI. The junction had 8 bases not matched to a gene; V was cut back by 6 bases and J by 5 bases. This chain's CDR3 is CASSRGQGRHEQYF. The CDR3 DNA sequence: TGTGCCAGCAGCCGGGGACAGGGAAGGCACGAGCAGTACTTC.

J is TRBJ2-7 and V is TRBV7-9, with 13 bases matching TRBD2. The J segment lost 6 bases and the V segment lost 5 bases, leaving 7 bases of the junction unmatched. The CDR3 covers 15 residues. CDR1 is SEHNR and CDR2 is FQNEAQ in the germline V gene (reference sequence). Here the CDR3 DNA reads TGTGCCAGCAGCCCACTAGCGGGAGGGCCCTTCGAGCAGTACTTC. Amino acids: CASSPLAGGPFEQYF.

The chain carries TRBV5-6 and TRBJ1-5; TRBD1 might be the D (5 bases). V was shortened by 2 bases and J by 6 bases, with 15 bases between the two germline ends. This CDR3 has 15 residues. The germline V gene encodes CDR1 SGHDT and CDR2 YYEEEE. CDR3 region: CASSLRGRGIQPQHF. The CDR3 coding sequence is TGTGCCAGCAGCTTAAGGGGAAGGGGAATTCAGCCCCAGCATTTT.